The following is a TCR beta chain sequence with its context. The antigen remains unidentified. Time point of the sample: persistent/refractory GD, antithyroid drugs over 5 years with positive TRAb. PBMC RNA was the source of the TCR library. Peripheral blood, around 9 milliliters per patient, was collected in EDTA tubes. iRepertoire HTBI primers and Arm-PCR of CDR3 regions built TCR beta libraries. TCRdb ran MiXCR on the multiplex PCR reads and lists one entry per CDR3 protein. The sample records 400,000 to 600,000 distinct CDR3 sequences, approximately 21% being singletons. The CDR3 runs to 13 residues. The V end lost 6 bases, the J end lost 5 bases, and 11 bases lay between the germline ends. CDR1 is SGHTA and CDR2 is FQGNSA in the germline V gene. The sample originates from a study of regulatory T cells in long-lasting Graves disease. Study-level results: More public clonotypes were shared by persistent patients (2,741) than by new patients (roughly 930). The study found TRBV28, TRBJ1-2 and TRBJ2-5 favored in persistent disease. The sample size was small, and this may have reduced accuracy.

The sequence was collected from a female donor with Graves disease. The V and J genes are TRBV7-2 and TRBJ2-1; a weak D match, TRBD2 (6 bases). The sample was peripheral blood mononuclear cells (PBMCs), taken when the disease was refractory, from a patient treated with antithyroid drugs. In DNA, the CDR3 is TGTGCCAGCAGTCGCGGGGTGAACAATGAGCAGTTCTTC. Its protein product is CASSRGVNNEQFF. Supplemented by reference TRBV7-2 and TRBJ2-1, the full variable domain reads GAGVSQSPSNKVTEKGKDVELRCDPISGHTALYWYRQSLGQGLEFLIYFQGNSAPDKSGLPSDRFSAERTGGSVSTLTIQRTQQEDSAVYLCASSRGVNNEQFFGPGTRLTVL.